This T cell receptor (beta chain) was recorded in a study of hypomethylating agent response in myelodysplastic syndrome. Across the study: Response meant complete response or hematologic improvement; all other patients were non-responders.

Clones were sequenced by immunoSEQ multiplex PCR, and TCRdb holds only the in-frame ones, with some missing. The table lists approximately 4,500 clones, approximately 80% of them singletons. A note on this clone: Its antigen is not known.

Overall study findings and caveats: After hypomethylating agent treatment, diversity and clonality showed no significant change, overall or by response. This small study analyzed only about eleven patients.

Germline loops: CDR1 LGHNT, CDR2 FRNRAP. The V segment lost 6 bases and the J segment 9 bases; nucleotides outside the gene matches: 14. The CDR3 runs to 15 residues. The starting material was bone marrow, obtained before or after starting hypomethylating agent treatment for myelodysplastic syndrome (not recorded which). V is TRBV12-5 and J is TRBJ2-4; 7 bases fit TRBD1. The clonotype originates from a human donor with myelodysplastic syndrome. The CDR3 is CASGPSTGSGGIQYF. As DNA, the CDR3 is TGTGCTAGTGGGCCCTCGACAGGGTCGGGTGGCATTCAGTACTTC.